This T cell receptor (beta chain) was recovered during a study of blood T cell repertoires in COVID-19. About the research overall: T cells, B-cell-depleted T cells, or PBMCs provided the cDNA or gDNA that served as material.

In the original processing: Amplified reference gene primers provided the basis for estimating nucleated cell counts. Profiling relied on immunoSEQ multiplex PCR, and the TCRdb table lists in-frame clones only, not all of them. The DNA was the basis for D and trimming; V, J and clone size are from that table. Of roughly 80,000 clones detected, roughly nine tenths appear once; the ten largest clones hold about a sixth. CDR1 and CDR2 (germline): SEHNR, FQNEAQ (reference sequence). Germline trimming cut 3 bases from V and 2 bases from J; bases unmatched to any gene: 7. The CDR3 has 15 amino acids. Specimen: peripheral blood. This TCR was sampled from a woman older than 75 with active or convalescent COVID-19. The V call is TRBV7-9, the J call TRBJ2-7, with TRBD1 identical over 7 bases. The CDR3 here is CASSFGQAHTYEQYF. The CDR3 coding sequence is TGTGCCAGCAGCTTCGGACAGGCCCACACCTACGAGCAGTACTTC.